Below, 10 T cell receptor beta chains from the same sample are listed, as sequenced in a study of T cell responses to AZD1222 COVID-19 vaccine. Sequencing used immunoSEQ multiplex PCR; TCRdb keeps in-frame clones, though not all of them. The sample lists fewer than 65,000 clones; around 83% were seen once. The sample consisted of peripheral blood, taken on day 0 of AZD1222 vaccination. The receptors stem from an adult in good health.

This clone is labeled medium-sized. This chain uses TRBV10-1 with TRBJ2-7; TRBD2 aligns across 13 bases. Trimming cost V 6 bases and J 4 bases; bases outside gene matches: 9. Germline V CDR1 and CDR2: WNHNN, SYGVQD (reference sequence). The CDR3 spans 16 residues. CDR3 sequence: CASSPGLAGAPYEQYV. The CDR3 DNA follows: TGCGCCAGCAGCCCCGGACTAGCGGGGGCCCCTTACGAGCAGTACGTC.

This chain joins TRBV6-4 and TRBJ2-1, with 8 bases matching TRBD1. In germline, CDR1 is MRHNA, CDR2 SNTAGT. The CDR3 is made up of 14 amino acids. Unmatched junction bases numbered 9, after V lost 5 bases and J lost 9 bases. In nucleotides, the CDR3 is TGTGCCAGCAGTCAACGGACAGGGAGAGGTGAGCAGTTCTTC. Translated: CASSQRTGRGEQFF.

V usage is TRBV9 and J usage is TRBJ2-7, with 7 nucleotides matching TRBD1. The germline V gene encodes CDR1 SGDLS and CDR2 YYNGEE. This CDR3 contains 13 residues. After removal of 5 bases from V and 2 bases from J, the junction contained 4 bases not matched to a gene. The CDR3 reads CASSEGTAYEQYF. For the CDR3, the DNA is TGTGCCAGCAGTGAAGGGACAGCCTACGAGCAGTACTTC.

The chain joins TRBV12-5 to TRBJ2-2; D might be TRBD2 (7 bases). Trimming stripped 0 bases from V and 5 bases from J, with 16 bases between. Per germline, CDR1 LGHNT and CDR2 FRNRAP. The CDR3 consists of 17 residues. CDR3 nucleotides: TGTGCTAGTGGTTTGGTACGAGGGGGAGGGCCTACCGGGGAGCTGTTTTTT. Encoded protein: CASGLVRGGGPTGELFF.

The chain carries TRBV30 and TRBJ2-2; TRBD1 matches at 9 bases. Per the germline V gene, CDR1 is GTSNPN and CDR2 is SVGIG (reference sequence). The CDR3 sequence is 15 residues long. Trimming removed 1 base from V and 5 bases from J; junction bases left unmatched: 5. The CDR3 coding sequence is TGTGCCTGGAGTGAAAAGACAGGGGGGACCGGGGAGCTGTTTTTT. It translates to CAWSEKTGGTGELFF.

This chain connects TRBV6-5 to TRBJ1-1, with TRBD1 matching over 9 bases. V was pared by 6 bases and J by 5 bases, with 7 bases of the junction left unmatched. The CDR3 length is 14 residues. CDR1 is MNHEY, CDR2 SVGAGI, per germline. For the CDR3, the DNA is TGTGCCAGCAGCCAACAGGGGGCGCGAACTGAAGCTTTCTTT. It encodes CASSQQGARTEAFF.

The rearrangement uses TRBV7-9 and TRBJ1-1; D remains ambiguous. Germline V lookup: CDR1 SEHNR, CDR2 FQNEAQ (reference sequence). With 3 bases removed from V and 6 bases from J, the gap between germline ends came to 8 bases. The CDR3 spans 12 residues. CDR3 nucleotides: TGTGCCAGCAGCTTCGTGGCAGCTGAAGCTTTCTTT. This translates into CASSFVAAEAFF.

The chain joins TRBV19 to TRBJ2-1; the D gene could be TRBD1 or TRBD2 (5 bases each). CDR3 length equals 13 residues. The ends were cut back, 7 bases at V and 10 bases at J, with 17 bases in the middle. CDR1 is LNHDA and CDR2 is SQIVND in the germline V gene (reference sequence). CDR3 nucleotides: TGTGCCAGTAATCACCCGGGACGGCGAGAGCAGTTCTTC. Its translation: CASNHPGRREQFF. Together with reference TRBV19 and TRBJ2-1, the CDR3 gives the full variable domain: DGGITQSPKYLFRKEGQNVTLSCEQNLNHDAMYWYRQDPGQGLRLIYYSQIVNDFQKGDIAEGYSVSREKKESFPLTVTSAQKNPTAFYLCASNHPGRREQFFGPGTRLTVL.

A single count supports this clone. The chain combines TRBV7-2 with TRBJ2-7; TRBD2 matches 11 bases. Germline V gene lookup returns CDR1 SGHTA and CDR2 FQGNSA. The CDR3 extends over 16 amino acids. The V and J ends lost 7 bases and 1 base, in that order; junction bases with no gene match: 9. The CDR3 region has the DNA TGTGCCAGCACCTCACTAGCGGGAGAAATATCCTACGAGCAGTACTTC. It encodes CASTSLAGEISYEQYF.

This chain uses TRBV2 with TRBJ2-2, with D uncertain. Germline CDR1 and CDR2: SNHLY and FYNNEI. The CDR3 length is 15 residues. V lost 1 base, J lost 1 base, and 7 bases lay in between. CDR3 sequence reads: CASSEDRLNTGELFF. DNA for the CDR3: TGTGCCAGCAGTGAAGACAGATTGAACACCGGGGAGCTGTTTTTT.